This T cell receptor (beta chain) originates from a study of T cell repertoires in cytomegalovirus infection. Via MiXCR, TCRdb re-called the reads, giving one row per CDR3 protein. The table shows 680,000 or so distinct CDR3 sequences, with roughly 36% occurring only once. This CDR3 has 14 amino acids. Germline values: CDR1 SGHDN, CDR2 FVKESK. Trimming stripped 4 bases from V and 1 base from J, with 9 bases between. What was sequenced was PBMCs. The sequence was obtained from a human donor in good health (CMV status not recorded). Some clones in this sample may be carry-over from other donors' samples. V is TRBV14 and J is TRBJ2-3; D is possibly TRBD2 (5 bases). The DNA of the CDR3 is TGTGCCAGCAGCCGACCGCGGGGCACAGATACGCAGTATTTT. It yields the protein CASSRPRGTDTQYF.